This T cell receptor (beta chain) is from a study of control samples from healthy donors and cancer patients. Measured with immunoSEQ multiplex PCR; TCRdb has only the in-frame clones, and not every one. The sample shows some 120,000 clones, approximately 93% of them seen only once. The CDR3 spans 12 residues. The germline CDR1 and CDR2 sequences are SGHDT and YYEEEE. Sequenced: blood. The sequence was collected from a man aged 25 to 40 in good health. The chain recombines TRBV5-6 with TRBJ1-2; TRBD1 might be the D (6 bases). The CDR3 sequence: CATWGAQDGYTF. The CDR3 coding sequence is TGTGCAACTTGGGGGGCTCAAGATGGCTACACCTTC.